This paragraph covers one T cell receptor beta chain sequence. The target of this receptor is not known. Within one base of it there is no much larger clone, and no base qualities were kept. This specimen comes from a study of Ad26.COV2.S vaccination and SARS-CoV-2 variants (dated by TCRdb to the early 2020s). For context, the study as a whole: Donors in the vaccine arm were drawn from COV1001, a multicentre, randomized, double-blind, placebo-controlled phase I-IIa trial testing Ad26.COV2.S in healthy adults. Ad26.COV2.S was administered intramuscularly at a dose of 5x10^10 or 1x10^11 viral particles, either as one shot or as two shots given 56 days apart. Sequencing of the TCRbeta repertoire served to evaluate the specificity and breadth of SARS-CoV-2-reactive T cell receptors following Ad26.COV2.S vaccination. A total of roughly 32 samples were included in the TCR-sequenced set, comprising around 19 Ad26.COV2.S vaccine recipients, 5 placebo recipients and 8 SARS-CoV-2 convalescent individuals. Participants in the trial were split at random into five groups of five each, receiving low-dose or high-dose Ad26.COV2.S once or twice, or else placebo on both occasions. Throughout the experiments and outcome assessment, investigators stayed blinded to trial group allocation.

Beyond this particular receptor, the publication reports: After vaccination, substantial breadth of spike-specific CD8+ and CD4+ T cell responses was reported. Compared with placebo recipients, Ad26.COV2.S recipients showed higher spike-specific TCR breadth (P = 0.0014). The authors noted that total T cell responses may have been underestimated by the TCR breadth and depth analyses. Non-spike TCR breadth was comparable between vaccine and placebo recipients, consistent with the vaccine containing only spike. The study was not powered to compare responses between vaccine doses or regimens.

TCRbeta CDR3 regions were sequenced with the immunoSEQ Assay. After extraction, genomic DNA underwent amplification by bias-controlled multiplex PCR, followed by high-throughput sequencing. The published analysis was carried out like this. To quantify the absolute abundance of each unique TCRbeta CDR3 region, sequences were collapsed and filtered. T cell fraction was estimated by normalization of TCRbeta template counts to usable DNA, with usable DNA being measured through amplification of reference genes present in all nucleated cells. Repertoire TCRs were annotated as SARS-CoV-2-specific when V gene, CDR3 amino acid sequence and J gene were exactly matched to a known reactive TCR set. The reference SARS-CoV-2 TCR set came from MIRA and was filtered for enrichment in COVID-19-positive ImmuneCODE repertoires, removing public or cross-reactive TCRs. Drawing on the MIRA antigens, annotated TCRs were analysed further at the level of specific ORF or position within ORF. Breadth was defined as annotated unique rearrangements over total unique productive rearrangements; depth was the summed frequency of those rearrangements. Two-sided Wilcoxon rank-sum tests were used to compare TCR breadth between groups. Held by TCRdb, this immuneACCESS table contains in-frame sequences only and omits some clones. Under half of the omission traces to an unresolved V gene where checked; the cause of the rest is unknown. V, J and clone size are taken as reported in that table, and D and trimming were inferred from the DNA itself. This sample comprises 320,000 or so clones, roughly 88% of them detected only once. The ten largest clones take up 5.5% of the sample.

Sample treatment or condition, as interpreted from the label and publication: around 19 received Ad26.COV2.S at low or high dose, single or two shots; about 5 received placebo; per-sample allocation not given. Repertoires of vaccine and placebo recipients were sequenced from samples collected on day 63 after the first injection. Cohort 1b enrolled 25 or so adults aged 18-55 years at a single site in Boston, USA, between 29 July and 7 August 2020. Ad26.COV2.S was a replication-incompetent adenovirus type 26 vector that expressed a prefusion-stabilized SARS-CoV-2 spike protein derived from the original Wuhan strain. The germline V gene (reference sequence) gives CDR1 as LNHNV and CDR2 as YYDKDF. From cysteine to phenylalanine, the CDR3 is 16 amino acids long. The CDR3 DNA has 48 bases and is translated from base 1. V is pruned by 0 bases and J by 1 base, leaving 5 bases of the junction without a gene match.

This TCR was recovered from a person aged 18 to 59 who received the Ad26.COV2.S COVID-19 vaccine or a placebo. The rearranged chain carries TRBV15 and TRBJ1-1, and TRBD1 matches 7 of the central bases. Sample: peripheral blood, taken in a trial of Ad26.COV2.S vaccine versus placebo. In nucleotides, the sequence is TGTGCCACCAGCAGAGATCTGAACAGGGGGAACACTGAAGCTTTCTTT. Its protein is CATSRDLNRGNTEAFF.